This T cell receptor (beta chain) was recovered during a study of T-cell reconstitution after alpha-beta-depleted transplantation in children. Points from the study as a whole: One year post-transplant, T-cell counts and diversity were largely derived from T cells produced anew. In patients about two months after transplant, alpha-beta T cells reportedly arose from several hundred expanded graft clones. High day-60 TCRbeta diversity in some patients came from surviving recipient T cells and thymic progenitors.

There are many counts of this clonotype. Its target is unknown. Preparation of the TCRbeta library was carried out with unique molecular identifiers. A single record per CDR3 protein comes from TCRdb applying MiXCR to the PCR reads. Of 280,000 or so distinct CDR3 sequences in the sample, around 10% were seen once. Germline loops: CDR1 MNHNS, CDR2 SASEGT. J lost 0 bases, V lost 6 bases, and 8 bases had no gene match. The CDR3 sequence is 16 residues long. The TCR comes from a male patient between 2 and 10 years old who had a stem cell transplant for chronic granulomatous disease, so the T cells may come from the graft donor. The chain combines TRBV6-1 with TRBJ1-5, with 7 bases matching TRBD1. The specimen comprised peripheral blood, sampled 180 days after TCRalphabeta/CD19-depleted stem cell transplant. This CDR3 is CASSSTRGASNQPQHF. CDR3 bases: TGTGCCAGCAGCTCCACCAGGGGGGCTAGCAATCAGCCCCAGCATTTT.